This record covers a single T cell receptor (beta chain). Its matching antigen is unknown. The sample originates from a study of Ad26.COV2.S vaccination and SARS-CoV-2 variants. Study findings and constraints: After vaccination, substantial breadth of spike-specific CD8+ and CD4+ responses was reported. TCR breadth and depth estimates may have understated total T cell responses.

The assay was immunoSEQ multiplex PCR, and TCRdb's table has in-frame clones only and misses some. The data contain fewer than 500,000 clones, roughly 87% of them seen just once; the ten biggest clones take up less than 5.5%. Treatment of the sample: 15 to 20 received Ad26.COV2.S at low or high dose, single or two shots; several received placebo; per-sample allocation not given. Day 63 after the first vaccine or placebo injection was the time point for sampling. The V end lost 7 bases, the J end lost 4 bases, and 11 bases lay between the germline ends. The CDR3 consists of 13 residues. Looked up from germline, CDR1 is KGHDR and CDR2 is SFDVKD.

The receptor's source is a person aged 18-60 years who received the Ad26.COV2.S COVID-19 vaccine or a placebo. The chain combines TRBV24-1 with TRBJ2-3, with D maybe TRBD1 (6 bases). This specimen was peripheral blood, taken in a trial of Ad26.COV2.S vaccine versus placebo. The CDR3 loop reads CATRRGQSDTQYF. As DNA, the CDR3 is TGTGCCACCAGGCGAGGACAGTCAGATACGCAGTATTTT.